This T cell receptor beta chain is from a study of blood T cell repertoires in COVID-19. Study in general: The samples span acute and convalescent COVID-19 from the United States, Italy and Spain.

Measured with immunoSEQ multiplex PCR; TCRdb has only the in-frame clones, and not every one. The data show about 130,000 clones, with roughly 84% seen just once and 1.2% held by the top ten. The V end lost 4 bases, the J end lost 0 bases, and 15 bases lay between the germline ends. This CDR3 is 16 amino acids long. Looked up from germline, CDR1 is SNHLY and CDR2 is FYNNEI. The source of this sequence is a woman older than 75 with acute or convalescent COVID-19. Sequenced: peripheral blood. The V call is TRBV2, the J call TRBJ1-2; maybe TRBD1 (6 bases). The CDR3 nucleotides are TGTGCCAGCAGTGGGGGGCAGGCATTAGCTAACTATGGCTACACCTTC. This codes for CASSGGQALANYGYTF.